The T cell receptor beta chain described here comes from a study of T-cell memory formation after mild COVID-19 (dated by TCRdb to the early 2020s). Describing the broader study: Most TCR sequence clusters were specific to one of the two donors. In a couple of donors, T-cell clones that expanded and contracted after mild COVID-19 were tracked by sequencing TCRalpha and TCRbeta repertoires over time. Two young, previously healthy adult volunteers, one female and one male, were included in the cohort. Results the study describes overall, beyond this receptor: Some responding clones were found in pre-infection memory, which suggests that pre-existing cross-reactive memory T cells took part in the SARS-CoV-2 response. Only a couple of mild cases were covered in the study, and larger cohorts including severe cases with pre-infection samples were considered necessary. Contracting CD4+ clones were found mainly in CM and EM memory subsets, while CD8+ clones were enriched in EMRA. SARS-CoV-2 specificity of the second-wave clones peaking on day 37 was not confirmed. Balanced CD4/CD8 phenotypes were observed for clones contracting from day 15 to 85, whereas a bias towards CD4+ was observed for a second wave of clones expanding from day 15 to 37.

Ficoll-Paque density gradient centrifugation was used to isolate PBMCs. To note about this clonotype: The antigen this receptor binds is unknown. No much larger clone is present one base from it, and per-base qualities are unavailable.

The run used an Illumina NovaSeq 6000. TCRalpha and TCRbeta cDNA libraries were built by 5'RACE with constant-segment primers, adding sample barcodes and unique molecular identifiers. RNA was extracted from every sample with Trizol reagent. Amplification of the libraries took two PCR steps, and the second step added a second sample barcode plus Illumina TruSeq adapters. Sequencing of libraries was performed on an Illumina NovaSeq with 2 x 150 bp paired-end reads. From the authors' description of their analysis: Demultiplexing of reads and collapsing into UMI-guided consensus sequences were performed with migec v1.2.7. Using mixcr v2.1.11, UMI consensuses were aligned to TRA and TRB V and J templates and then assembled into clonotypes. Clonotypes were classified as expanded or contracted when called significant by both edgeR and NoisET, with noise models trained on biological replicates. For edgeR calls, the thresholds were a false discovery rate-adjusted p below 0.01 and a log2 fold-change of 1. As an exploratory analysis of dynamics, PCA with hierarchical clustering was applied to max-normalized trajectories of the 1000 most abundant clonotypes. Separately sequenced CD4+ and CD8+ repertoires were used to assign the CD4 or CD8 phenotype of responding clones. The raw public reads went through TCRdb reprocessing: fastp at Q25, MiXCR clone calling, in-frame beta chains kept. Records with the same CDR3 protein are collapsed into one entry carrying the most frequent genes and DNA. TCRdb's processing, not the study's, gives the V and J calls here. The sample table lists around 450,000 distinct CDR3 sequences, 24% of them with a count of one. Around 8.8% of the sample is held by the ten biggest clonotypes.

Trimming costs V 5 bases and J 4 bases, and their ends lie 14 bases apart. The cysteine opens and the phenylalanine closes a CDR3 of 15 amino acids. Solely the CDR3 DNA is kept, with 45 bases framed from the first base. From the germline V gene, CDR1 is SGHTA and CDR2 is FQGNSA. The sample comprised PBMCs or a T cell subset sorted from them (not recorded which). The sequence came from an adult woman who had mild COVID-19 (a few samples of this study predate the infection). The sample titles of this study are shuffled in the database, so cell type and time point are left out; the donor was told from shared clones. The chain was built from TRBV7-2 and TRBJ1-4; the D gene cannot be named for sure. The DNA reads as follows: TGTGCCAGCAGCCCCCAGGTTCGGGGTAATGAAAAACTGTTTTTT. This translates into CASSPQVRGNEKLFF.